What follows describes a single TCR beta chain. Sequenced by immunoSEQ multiplex PCR; TCRdb stores in-frame clones only, minus some. The sample carries hundreds of thousands of clones, over 75% recorded once. These data are taken from a study of blood T cell repertoires in COVID-19. Across the whole study: PBMCs, B-cell-depleted T cells, or T cells provided the cDNA or gDNA that made up the material.

J lost 0 bases, V lost 4 bases, and 6 bases had no gene match. CDR3 length: 16 residues. Germline assignment: CDR1 KGHSH and CDR2 LQKENI. The sequence was collected from a woman aged 40 to 50 who had recovered from COVID-19. The chain carries TRBV18 and TRBJ1-5; 7 positions match TRBD1. What was sequenced was PBMCs or T cells enriched from blood (not recorded which). For the CDR3, the DNA is TGTGCCAGCTCACTAGGACAGGTAGATAGCAATCAGCCCCAGCATTTT. Residues: CASSLGQVDSNQPQHF.